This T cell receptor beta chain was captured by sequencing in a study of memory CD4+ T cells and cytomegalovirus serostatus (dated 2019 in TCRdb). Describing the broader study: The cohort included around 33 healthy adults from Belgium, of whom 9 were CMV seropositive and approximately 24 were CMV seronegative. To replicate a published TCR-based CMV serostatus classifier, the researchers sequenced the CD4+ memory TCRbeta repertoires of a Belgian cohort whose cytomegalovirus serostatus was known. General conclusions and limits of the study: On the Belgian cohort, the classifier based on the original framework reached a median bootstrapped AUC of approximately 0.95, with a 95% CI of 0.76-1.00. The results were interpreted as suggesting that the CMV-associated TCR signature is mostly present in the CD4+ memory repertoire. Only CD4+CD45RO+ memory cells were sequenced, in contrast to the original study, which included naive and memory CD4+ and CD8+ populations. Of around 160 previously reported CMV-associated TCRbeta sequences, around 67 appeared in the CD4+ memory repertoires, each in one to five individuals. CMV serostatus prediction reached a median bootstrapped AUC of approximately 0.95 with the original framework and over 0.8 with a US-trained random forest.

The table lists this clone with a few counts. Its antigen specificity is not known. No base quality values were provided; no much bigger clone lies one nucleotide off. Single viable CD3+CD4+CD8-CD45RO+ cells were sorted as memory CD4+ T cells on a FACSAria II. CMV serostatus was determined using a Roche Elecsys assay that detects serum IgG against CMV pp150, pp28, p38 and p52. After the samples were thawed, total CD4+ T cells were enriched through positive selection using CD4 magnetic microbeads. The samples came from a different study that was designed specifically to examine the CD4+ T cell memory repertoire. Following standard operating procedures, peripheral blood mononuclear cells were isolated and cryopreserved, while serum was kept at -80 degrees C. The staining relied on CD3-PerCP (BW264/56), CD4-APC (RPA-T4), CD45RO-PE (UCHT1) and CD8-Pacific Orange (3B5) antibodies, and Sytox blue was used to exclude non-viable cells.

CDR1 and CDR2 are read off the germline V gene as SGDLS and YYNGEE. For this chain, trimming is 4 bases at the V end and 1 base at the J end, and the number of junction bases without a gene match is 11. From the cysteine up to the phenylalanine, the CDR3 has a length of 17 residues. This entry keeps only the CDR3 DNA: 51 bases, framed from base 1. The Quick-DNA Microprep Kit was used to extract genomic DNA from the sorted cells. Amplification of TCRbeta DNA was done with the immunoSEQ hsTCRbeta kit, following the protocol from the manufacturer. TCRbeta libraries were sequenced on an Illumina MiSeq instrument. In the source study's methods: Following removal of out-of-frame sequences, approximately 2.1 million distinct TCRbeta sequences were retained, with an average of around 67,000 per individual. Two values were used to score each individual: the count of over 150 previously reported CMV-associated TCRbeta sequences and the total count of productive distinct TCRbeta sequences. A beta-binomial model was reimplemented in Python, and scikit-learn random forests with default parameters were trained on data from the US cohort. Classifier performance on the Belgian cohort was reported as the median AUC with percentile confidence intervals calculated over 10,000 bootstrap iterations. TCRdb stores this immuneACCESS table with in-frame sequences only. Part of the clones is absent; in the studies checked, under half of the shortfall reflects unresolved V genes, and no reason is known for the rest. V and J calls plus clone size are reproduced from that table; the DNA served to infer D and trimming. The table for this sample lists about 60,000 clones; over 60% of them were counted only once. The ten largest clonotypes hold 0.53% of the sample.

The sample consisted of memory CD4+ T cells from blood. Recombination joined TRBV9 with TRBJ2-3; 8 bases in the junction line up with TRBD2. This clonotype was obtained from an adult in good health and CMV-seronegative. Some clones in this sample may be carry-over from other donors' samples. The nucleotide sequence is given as TGTGCCAGCAGCCCACCGACGGGACTAGGGGGCACAGATACGCAGTATTTT. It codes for CASSPPTGLGGTDTQYF.